This T cell receptor (beta chain) was recorded in a study of beta chain features in type 1 diabetes listed by TCRdb under 2018. Background for the entire study: Patients and healthy donors did not differ in mean age, gender distribution, total cell number or subset yield. Whereas all 30 or so donors provided naive and central memory subsets, regulatory and stem cell-like memory subsets were isolated from just 8 patients and roughly 8 healthy donors. In the study, TCRB repertoires of sorted circulating CD4+ T cell subsets from recently diagnosed type 1 diabetes patients were compared with those of matched healthy donors. A total of roughly 110 million sorted cells were examined across all samples, and the number of cells per subset was strongly correlated with RNA yield. Paper-wide results and their limitations: Because small numbers of individuals were included in the HLA sub-analyses, any influence of HLA type on TCRB rearrangement was left unresolved. PCR may preferentially amplify shorter templates, but because patient and control samples were amplified and corrected together, any resulting skew would affect both groups equally. At VDJ recombination sites, type 1 diabetes patients had fewer insertions and more deleted nucleotides, which implies abnormalities in thymic rearrangement. Type 1 diabetes patients showed a moderate but significant shortening of TCRB CDR3 length in all four CD4+ subsets. The naive, central memory and regulatory TCRB repertoires appeared to resemble one another more closely among patients than among healthy donors. Because cDNA was sequenced instead of genomic DNA, activated cells with high expression could be over-represented, although the groups did not differ in activation or CD3 levels.

The High Capacity cDNA Reverse Transcription Kit was used to reverse transcribe all of the isolated RNA, meaning that expressed TCRB transcripts were what got sequenced. Naive, central memory and regulatory T cell samples underwent deep immunoSEQ sequencing, averaging around 4 million total reads per sample. After sorted cells were lysed in RLT buffer, RNA was extracted with DNase-treated RNeasy Micro or Mini kits, with the choice depending on cell number. To prevent cross-contamination, each cell subset was processed individually, whereas patient and healthy donor samples were processed jointly. The immunoSEQ multiplex PCR was used to amplify TCRB sequences from cDNA, generating 87-bp fragments that spanned the CDR3 region. Sequencing of the amplicons was done on the Illumina HiSeq platform. Processing in the source paper ran as follows. Synthetic template baselines were used to correct PCR bias computationally, reads within Hamming distance 2 were collapsed together, and singletons that could not be merged were discarded. Reads were aligned against IMGT so that V, D and J genes, CDR3 length and insertions or deletions at six rearrangement sites could be assigned. Within each subset, clonotype counts were normalized to sorted cell number, after which true diversity and Gini coefficients were computed with the tcR R package. The overlap coefficient, calculated on TCRB nucleotide sequences, was used to measure repertoire sharing. As a proxy for the pre-selection repertoire, out-of-frame TCRB sequences from naive cells were analyzed. This is the immuneACCESS table as TCRdb keeps it, with only in-frame sequences that have V and J called. A part of the clones is gone; compared with another copy, unresolved V genes explain less than half, and the rest is unexplained. V, J and clone size are those of that table, while D and trimming were read from the DNA. Recorded for this sample are roughly 250,000 clones; around 68% of them occurred a single time. The ten top clones hold 0.053% of the sample.

Concerning this clone itself: The specificity of this receptor is unknown. Nothing much larger sits one base from this clone, and base qualities are not available.

Spanning cysteine to phenylalanine, the CDR3 consists of 13 amino acids. The CDR3 DNA has 39 bases and is translated from base 1. Based on the germline V gene (reference sequence), the CDR1 and CDR2 sequences are GTSNPN and SVGIG. V is shortened by 1 base, J by 1 base, and the region joining them spans 7 bases. From each donor, a single peripheral blood sample of approximately 110 mL on average was drawn into heparinised tubes. A BD FACSAria II and a panel including CD45RO, CCR7, CD25, CD127, CD95 and CD27 were used to sort naive, central memory, regulatory and stem cell-like memory CD4+ T cells. A purity above 95% was achieved for all sorted populations. PBMCs were separated immediately by Lymphoprep density gradient centrifugation and were stained directly, without being cultured. To minimize batch effects, samples were stained and sorted in pairs, one healthy donor with one patient per experiment.

Recombination linked TRBV30 to TRBJ1-2; no D segment can be confidently identified. The sequenced sample consisted of naive CD4+ T cells from blood. Reading the label with the study, this specimen's cell subset or site is: true naive CD4+ T cells. The TCR was taken from a man aged 30 to 45 in good health. The CDR3 reads as follows: CAWSEGLNYGYTF. The DNA sequence is TGTGCCTGGAGTGAAGGTCTTAACTATGGCTACACCTTC.